These T cell receptor beta chains were read from a single sample in a study of T cells in Graves' hyperthyroidism and ophthalmopathy. TCRdb passed the multiplex PCR reads through MiXCR, listing each CDR3 protein once. The sample consists of fewer than 850,000 distinct CDR3 sequences, roughly 17% of them appearing once. Material: blood. All receptors derive from a man between 45 and 60 years old with Graves' hyperthyroidism. The CDR3 runs from the conserved cysteine through the conserved F or W. The order of the fields is D gene, J gene, V gene, clone size, CDR3 DNA, CDR3 protein. The D gene is left open where the match is weak. Expanded clones get a size class; other rows say once, few or many, or leave the size out.

- TRBJ2-6 TRBV27 once TGTGCCAGAAGTTTAGGCAGGACTGGGGCCAACGTCCTGACTTTC CARSLGRTGANVLTF
- TRBJ2-5 TRBV5-1 - TGCGCCAGCAGCCCCGACAGGAAGAAAGAGACCCAGTACTTC CASSPDRKKETQYF
TRBD2 TRBJ2-2 TRBV9 few TGTGCCAGTGGACTAGGTCGGGCCTCGAACACCGGGGAGCTGTTTTTT CASGLGRASNTGELFF
TRBD1 TRBJ2-5 TRBV6-1 many TGTGCCAGCAGTTCCAGACAGGGGACGACACGAGAGACCCAGTACTTC CASSSRQGTTRETQYF
TRBD2 TRBJ2-1 TRBV7-9 - TGTGCCAGCAGTCCTCTAGCGGCCCAATACAATGAGCAGTTCTTC CASSPLAAQYNEQFF
TRBD1 TRBJ1-2 TRBV7-9 - TGTGCCAGCAGCCCCGGGACAGTTATCTATGGCTACACCTTC CASSPGTVIYGYTF
TRBD2 TRBJ2-5 TRBV6-9 - TGTGCCAGCAGTTTCCCCTCGGGAGGTAAAGGAAAGGAGACCCAGTACTTC CASSFPSGGKGKETQYF
TRBD1 TRBJ1-4 TRBV18 many TGTGCCAGCTCACCACAACAGGGGGCGCCTGAAAAACTGTTTTTT CASSPQQGAPEKLFF
TRBD2 TRBJ2-1 TRBV7-9 - TGTGCCAGCAGCTCTAAAAGCGGGAGGGCCGGTTACAATGAGCAGTTCTTC CASSSKSGRAGYNEQFF
TRBD1 TRBJ1-1 TRBV19 many TGTGCCAGTAGTATCATCGCCCGACAGGGCTTCACTGAAGCTTTCTTT CASSIIARQGFTEAFF
- TRBJ1-1 TRBV20-1 - TGCAGTGCTAGAGATCCGTGGTACACTGGAGCTTTCTTT CSARDPWYTGAFF
TRBD1 TRBJ1-2 TRBV29-1 - TGCAGCGTGGATGGACAGGGGGCATCTTATGGCTATGGCTACACCTTC CSVDGQGASYGYGYTF
- TRBJ1-1 TRBV28 many TGTGCCAGCAGTCTGCAGGGGTTGGGGGCTTTCTTT CASSLQGLGAFF
- TRBJ1-2 TRBV6-5 - TGTGCCAGCAGTTACACAGGGAGAGGCTACACCTTC CASSYTGRGYTF
- TRBJ1-1 TRBV29-1 - TGCAGCGTTGCCGGAGGTGGGGGCACTGAAGCTTTCTTT CSVAGGGGTEAFF
- TRBJ1-1 TRBV7-9 - TGTGTCAGCAGCTTAAAGGGTAACACTGAAGCTTTCTTT CVSSLKGNTEAFF
- TRBJ1-1 TRBV24-1 - TGTGCCACCAGTGAAACAACCGCAGGGACCACTGAAGCTTTCTTT CATSETTAGTTEAFF
- TRBJ2-7 TRBV7-9 many TGTGCCAGCAGCTTAGCAGGGCCCCACGAGCAGTACTTC CASSLAGPHEQYF
TRBD2 TRBJ2-3 TRBV19 few TGTGCCAGTAGTGCCCGACTAGCGGGAGGGCGGACAGATACGCAGTATTTT CASSARLAGGRTDTQYF